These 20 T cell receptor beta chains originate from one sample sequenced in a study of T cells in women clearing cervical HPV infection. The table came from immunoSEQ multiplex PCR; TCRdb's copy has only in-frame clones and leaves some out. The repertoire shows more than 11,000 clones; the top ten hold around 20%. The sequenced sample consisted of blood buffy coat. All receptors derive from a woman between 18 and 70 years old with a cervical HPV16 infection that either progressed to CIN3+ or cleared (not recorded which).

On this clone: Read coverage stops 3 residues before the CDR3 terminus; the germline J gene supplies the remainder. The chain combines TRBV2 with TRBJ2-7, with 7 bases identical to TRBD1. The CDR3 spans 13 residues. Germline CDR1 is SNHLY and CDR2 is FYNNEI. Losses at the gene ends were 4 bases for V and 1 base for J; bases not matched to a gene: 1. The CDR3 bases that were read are TGTGCCAGCAGTGGGGACAGTTCCTACGAG. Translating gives CASSGDSSYE. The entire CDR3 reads CASSGDSSYEQYF.

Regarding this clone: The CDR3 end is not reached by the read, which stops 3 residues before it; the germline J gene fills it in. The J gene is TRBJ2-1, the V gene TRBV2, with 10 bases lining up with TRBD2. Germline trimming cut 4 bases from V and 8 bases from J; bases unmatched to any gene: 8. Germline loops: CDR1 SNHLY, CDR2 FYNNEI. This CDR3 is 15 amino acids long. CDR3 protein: CASSGRLAGVDEQFF. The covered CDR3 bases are TGTGCCAGCAGTGGGAGGCTAGCGGGGGTGGATGAG.

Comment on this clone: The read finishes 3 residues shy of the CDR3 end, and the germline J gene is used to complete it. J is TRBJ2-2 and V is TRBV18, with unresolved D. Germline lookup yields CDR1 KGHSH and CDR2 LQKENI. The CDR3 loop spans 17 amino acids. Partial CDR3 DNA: TGTGCCAGCTCACCATCGGTGCCAAGTGCAACTAATGAAAAG. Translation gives CASSPSVPSATNEK. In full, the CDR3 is CASSPSVPSATNEKLFF.

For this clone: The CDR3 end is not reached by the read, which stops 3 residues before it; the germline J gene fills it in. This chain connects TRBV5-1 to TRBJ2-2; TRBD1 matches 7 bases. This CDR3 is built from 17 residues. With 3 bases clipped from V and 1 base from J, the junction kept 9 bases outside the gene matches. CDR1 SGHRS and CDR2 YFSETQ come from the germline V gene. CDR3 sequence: CASSWETGRLNTGELFF. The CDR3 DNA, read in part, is TGCGCCAGCAGCTGGGAGACAGGGCGATTGAACACCGGGGAG.

CDR3 bases read: TGTGCCAGCAGCCTGGACAGGGCCTATAATTCACCC. This sequence encodes CASSLDRAYNSP. The whole CDR3 is CASSLDRAYNSPLHF. The chain uses TRBV5-5 and TRBJ1-6, with 8 bases that match TRBD1. The missing CDR3 end, 3 residues past where the read stops, is filled in from the germline J gene. J was trimmed by 2 bases and V by 4 bases; bases with no gene match: 2. Germline CDR1 and CDR2: SGHKS and YYEKEE (reference sequence). CDR3 length: 15 residues.

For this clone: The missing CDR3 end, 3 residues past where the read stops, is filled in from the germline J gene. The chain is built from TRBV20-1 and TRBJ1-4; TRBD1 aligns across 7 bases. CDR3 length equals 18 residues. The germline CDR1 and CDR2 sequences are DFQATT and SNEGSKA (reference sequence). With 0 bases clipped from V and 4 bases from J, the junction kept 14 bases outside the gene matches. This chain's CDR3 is CSAREPPDPGQFNEKLFF. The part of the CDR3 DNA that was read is TGCAGTGCTAGAGAGCCCCCAGATCCGGGACAGTTTAATGAAAAA.

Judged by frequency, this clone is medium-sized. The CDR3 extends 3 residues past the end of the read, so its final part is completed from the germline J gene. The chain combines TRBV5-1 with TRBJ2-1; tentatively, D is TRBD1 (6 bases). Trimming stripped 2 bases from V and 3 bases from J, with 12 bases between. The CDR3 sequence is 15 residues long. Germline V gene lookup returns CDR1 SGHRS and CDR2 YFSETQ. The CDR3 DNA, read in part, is TGCGCCAGCAGCTTCGGACAGTCCGTCTACAATGAG. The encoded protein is CASSFGQSVYNE. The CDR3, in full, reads CASSFGQSVYNEQFF. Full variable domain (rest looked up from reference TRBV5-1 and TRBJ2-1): KAGVTQTPRYLIKTRGQQVTLSCSPISGHRSVSWYQQTPGQGLQFLFEYFSETQRNKGNFPGRFSGRQFSNSRSEMNVSTLELGDSALYLCASSFGQSVYNEQFFGPGTRLTVL.

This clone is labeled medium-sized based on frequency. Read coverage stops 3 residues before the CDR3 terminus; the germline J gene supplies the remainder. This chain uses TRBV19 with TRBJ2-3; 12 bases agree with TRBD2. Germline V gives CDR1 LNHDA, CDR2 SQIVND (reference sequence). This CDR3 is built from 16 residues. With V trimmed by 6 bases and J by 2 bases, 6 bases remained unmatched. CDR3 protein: CASSKTSGGTTDTQYF. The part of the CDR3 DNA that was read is TGTGCCAGTAGCAAGACTAGCGGGGGAACCACAGATACG.

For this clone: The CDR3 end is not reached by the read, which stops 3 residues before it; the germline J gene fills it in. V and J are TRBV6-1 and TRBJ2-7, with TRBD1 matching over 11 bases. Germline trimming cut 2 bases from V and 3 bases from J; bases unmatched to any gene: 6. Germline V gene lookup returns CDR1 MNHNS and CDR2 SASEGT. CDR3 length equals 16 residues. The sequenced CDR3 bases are TGTGCCAGCAGTGAAATACCTGGGACAGGGGGCTACGAG. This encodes CASSEIPGTGGYE. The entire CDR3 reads CASSEIPGTGGYEQYF.

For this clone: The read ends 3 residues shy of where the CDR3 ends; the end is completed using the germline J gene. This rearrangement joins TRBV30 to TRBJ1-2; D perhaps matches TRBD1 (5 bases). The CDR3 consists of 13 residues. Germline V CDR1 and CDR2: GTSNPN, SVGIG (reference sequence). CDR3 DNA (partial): TGTGCCTGGAGTGAGGGGAATGGAAGGGGC. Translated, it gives CAWSEGNGRG. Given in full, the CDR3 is CAWSEGNGRGYTF. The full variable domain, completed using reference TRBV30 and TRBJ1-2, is SQTIHQWPATLVQPVGSPLSLECTVEGTSNPNLYWYRQAAGRGLQLLFYSVGIGQISSEVPQNLSASRPQDRQFILSSKKLLLSDSGFYLCAWSEGNGRGYTFGSGTRLTVV.

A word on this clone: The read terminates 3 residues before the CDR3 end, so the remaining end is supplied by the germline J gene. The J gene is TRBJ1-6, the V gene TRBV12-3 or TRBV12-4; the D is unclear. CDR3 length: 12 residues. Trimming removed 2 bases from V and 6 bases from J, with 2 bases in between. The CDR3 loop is CASSLLNSPLHF. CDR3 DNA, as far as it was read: TGTGCCAGCAGTTTACTTAATTCACCC.

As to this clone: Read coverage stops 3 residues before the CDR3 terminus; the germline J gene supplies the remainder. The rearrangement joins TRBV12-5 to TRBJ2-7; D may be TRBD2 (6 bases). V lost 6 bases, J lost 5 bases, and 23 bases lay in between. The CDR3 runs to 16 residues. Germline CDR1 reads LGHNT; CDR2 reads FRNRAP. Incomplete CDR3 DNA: TGTGCTAGTGGCTACGAAAGGGTGCAGGGAGGTCACGAG. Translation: CASGYERVQGGHE. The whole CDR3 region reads CASGYERVQGGHEQYF.

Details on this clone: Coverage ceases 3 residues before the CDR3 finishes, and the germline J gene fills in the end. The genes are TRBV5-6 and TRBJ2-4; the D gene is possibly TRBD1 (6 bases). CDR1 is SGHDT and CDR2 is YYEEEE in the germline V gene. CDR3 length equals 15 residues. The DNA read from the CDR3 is TGTGCCAGCAGCGGAACGACAGGTTACGCAGAGACT. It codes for CASSGTTGYAET. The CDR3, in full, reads CASSGTTGYAETQYF. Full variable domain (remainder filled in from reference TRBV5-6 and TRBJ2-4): DAGVTQSPTHLIKTRGQQVTLRCSPKSGHDTVSWYQQALGQGPQFIFQYYEEEERQRGNFPDRFSGHQFPNYSSELNVNALLLGDSALYLCASSGTTGYAETQYFGAGTRLSVL.

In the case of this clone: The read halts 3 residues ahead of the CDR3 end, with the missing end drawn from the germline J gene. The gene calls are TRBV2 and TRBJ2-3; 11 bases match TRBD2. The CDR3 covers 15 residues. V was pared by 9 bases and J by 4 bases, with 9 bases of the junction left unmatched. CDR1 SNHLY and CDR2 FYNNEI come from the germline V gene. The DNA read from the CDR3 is TGTGCCAGACCGAGACTAGCGGGGCTTCCAGATACG. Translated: CARPRLAGLPDT. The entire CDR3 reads CARPRLAGLPDTQYF.

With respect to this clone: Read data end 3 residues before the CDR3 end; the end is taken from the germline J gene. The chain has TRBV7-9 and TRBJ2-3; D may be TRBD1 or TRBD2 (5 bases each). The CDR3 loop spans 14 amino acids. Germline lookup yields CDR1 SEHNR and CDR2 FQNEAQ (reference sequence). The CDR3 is CASSSYRQGETQYF. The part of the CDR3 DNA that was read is TGTGCCAGCAGCTCGTACCGTCAGGGAGAGACG.

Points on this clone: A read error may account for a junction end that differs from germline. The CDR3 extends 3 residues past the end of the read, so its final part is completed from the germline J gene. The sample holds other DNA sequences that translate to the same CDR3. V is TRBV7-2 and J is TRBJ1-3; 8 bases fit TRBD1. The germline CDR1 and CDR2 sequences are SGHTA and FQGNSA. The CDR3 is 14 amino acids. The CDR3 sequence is CASSYQGARNTIYF. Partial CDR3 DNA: TGTGCCAGCAGCTACCAGGGGGCGAGAAACACT.

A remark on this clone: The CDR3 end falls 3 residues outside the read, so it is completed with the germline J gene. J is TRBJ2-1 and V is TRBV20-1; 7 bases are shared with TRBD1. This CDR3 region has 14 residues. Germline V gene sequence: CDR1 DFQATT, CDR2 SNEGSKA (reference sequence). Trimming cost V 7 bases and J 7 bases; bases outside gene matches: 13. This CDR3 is CSVRQGRETNEQFF. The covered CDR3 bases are TGCAGTGTCAGACAGGGCAGGGAGACGAATGAG.

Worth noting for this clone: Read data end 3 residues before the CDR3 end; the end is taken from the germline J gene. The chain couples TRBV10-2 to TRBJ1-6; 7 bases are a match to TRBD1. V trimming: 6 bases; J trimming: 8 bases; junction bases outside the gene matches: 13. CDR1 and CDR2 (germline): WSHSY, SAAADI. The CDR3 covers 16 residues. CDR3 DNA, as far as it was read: TGCGCCAGCAGGGGGCGGGACAGTTCCCCTTATTCACCC. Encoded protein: CASRGRDSSPYSP. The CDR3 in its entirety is CASRGRDSSPYSPLHF.

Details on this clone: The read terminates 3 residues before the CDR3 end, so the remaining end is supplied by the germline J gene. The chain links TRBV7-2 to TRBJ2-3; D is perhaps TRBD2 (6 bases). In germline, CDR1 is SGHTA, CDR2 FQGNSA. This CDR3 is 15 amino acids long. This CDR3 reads CASSLVLARQETQYF. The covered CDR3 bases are TGTGCCAGCAGCTTAGTCCTAGCGCGGCAAGAGACG. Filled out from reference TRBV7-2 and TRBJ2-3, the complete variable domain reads GAGVSQSPSNKVTEKGKDVELRCDPISGHTALYWYRQSLGQGLEFLIYFQGNSAPDKSGLPSDRFSAERTGGSVSTLTIQRTQQEDSAVYLCASSLVLARQETQYFGPGTRLTVL.

CDR3 bases read: TGTGCCAGCTCACTTACTGTCCGGGACAGGGGCCCAGATACG. Residues: CASSLTVRDRGPDT. The full-length CDR3 reads as CASSLTVRDRGPDTQYF. This chain joins TRBV18 and TRBJ2-3; TRBD1 aligns across 10 bases. The CDR3 extends 3 residues past the end of the read, so its final part is completed from the germline J gene. Germline CDR1 is KGHSH and CDR2 is LQKENI. The CDR3 has 17 amino acids. V gave up 4 bases and J gave up 4 bases; unmatched junction bases: 11.